This T cell receptor beta chain derives from a study of blood T cells in healthy people across ages. Using a J-beta primer mix together with a sample-barcoded 5' primer, a second PCR was run for roughly 7 to 11 cycles. A 12-random-nucleotide template-switch adaptor tagged each cDNA molecule. Via MiXCR, TCRdb re-called the 5' RACE reads, giving one row per CDR3 protein. The sample shows 650,000 to 700,000 distinct CDR3 sequences, 52% of them seen only once. Trimming at V came to 4 bases and at J to 5 bases, leaving 4 bases not matched to a gene. Germline V lookup: CDR1 SQVTM, CDR2 ANQGSEA. The CDR3 length is 15 residues. Study outcomes and limitations: No conclusive comparison of naive versus antigen-experienced cells was possible with unsorted PBMCs. In these data, TCR beta diversity tracked strongly with naive T cell percentage.

Turning to this clonotype: What it binds is unknown.

The chain joins TRBV29-1 to TRBJ2-6; 11 bases fit TRBD1. Input material: blood. The receptor comes from a woman aged 80 or over in good health. CDR3 sequence reads: CSVAGQGARANVLTF. The CDR3 coding sequence is TGCAGCGTTGCAGGACAGGGGGCGAGGGCCAACGTCCTGACTTTC. The full variable domain, its missing parts supplied by reference TRBV29-1 and TRBJ2-6, is SAVISQKPSRDICQRGTSLTIQCQVDSQVTMMFWYRQQPGQSLTLIATANQGSEATYESGFVIDKFPISRPNLTFSTLTVSNMSPEDSSIYLCSVAGQGARANVLTFGAGSRLTVL.